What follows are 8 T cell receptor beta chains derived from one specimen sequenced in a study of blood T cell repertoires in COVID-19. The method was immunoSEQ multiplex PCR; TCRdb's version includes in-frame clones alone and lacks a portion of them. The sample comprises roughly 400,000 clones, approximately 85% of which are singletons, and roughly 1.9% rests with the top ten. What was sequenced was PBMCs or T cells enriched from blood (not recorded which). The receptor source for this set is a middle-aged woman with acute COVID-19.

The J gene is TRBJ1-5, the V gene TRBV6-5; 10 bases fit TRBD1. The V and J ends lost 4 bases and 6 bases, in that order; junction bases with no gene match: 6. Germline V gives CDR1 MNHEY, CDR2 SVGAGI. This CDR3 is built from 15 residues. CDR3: CASSSDRGRVQPQHF. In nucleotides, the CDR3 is TGTGCCAGCAGTTCCGACAGGGGGCGAGTTCAGCCCCAGCATTTT.

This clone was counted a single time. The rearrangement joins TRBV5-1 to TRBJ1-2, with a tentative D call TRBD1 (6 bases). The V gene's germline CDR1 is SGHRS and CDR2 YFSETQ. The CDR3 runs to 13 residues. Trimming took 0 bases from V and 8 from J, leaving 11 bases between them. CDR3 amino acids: CASSLDRVEGYTF. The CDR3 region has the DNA TGCGCCAGCAGCTTGGACAGGGTGGAGGGCTACACCTTC.

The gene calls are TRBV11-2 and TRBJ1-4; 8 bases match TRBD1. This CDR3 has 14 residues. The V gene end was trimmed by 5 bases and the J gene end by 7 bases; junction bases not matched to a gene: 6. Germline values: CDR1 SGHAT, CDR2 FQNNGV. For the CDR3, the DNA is TGTGCCAGCAGCCCGGACAGGGCGGGTGAAAAACTGTTTTTT. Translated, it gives CASSPDRAGEKLFF.

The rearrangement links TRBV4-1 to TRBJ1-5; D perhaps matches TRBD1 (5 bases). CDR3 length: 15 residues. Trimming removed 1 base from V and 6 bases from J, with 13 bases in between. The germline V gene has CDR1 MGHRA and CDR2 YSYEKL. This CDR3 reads CASSQGGGKGQPQHF. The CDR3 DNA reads TGCGCCAGCAGCCAAGGGGGGGGAAAGGGTCAGCCCCAGCATTTT.

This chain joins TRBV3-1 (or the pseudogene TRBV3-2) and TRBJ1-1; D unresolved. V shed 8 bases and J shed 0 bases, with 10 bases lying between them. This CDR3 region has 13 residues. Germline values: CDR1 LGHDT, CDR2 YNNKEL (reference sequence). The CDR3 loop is CASQLALNTEAFF. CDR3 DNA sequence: TGTGCCAGCCAGTTGGCACTGAACACTGAAGCTTTCTTT.

The CDR3 sequence: CASSPQVGGNTDTQYF. The CDR3 DNA reads TGTGCCAGCTCACCCCAGGTCGGGGGTAACACAGATACGCAGTATTTT. The rearrangement links TRBV18 to TRBJ2-3, with D possibly matching TRBD2 (6 bases). From germline, CDR1 is KGHSH and CDR2 LQKENI. Trimming stripped 3 bases from V and 2 bases from J, with 15 bases between. This CDR3 contains 16 residues. The whole variable domain, filled in from reference TRBV18 and TRBJ2-3, reads NAGVMQNPRHLVRRRGQEARLRCSPMKGHSHVYWYRQLPEEGLKFMVYLQKENIIDESGMPKERFSAEFPKEGPSILRIQQVVRGDSAAYFCASSPQVGGNTDTQYFGPGTRLTVL.

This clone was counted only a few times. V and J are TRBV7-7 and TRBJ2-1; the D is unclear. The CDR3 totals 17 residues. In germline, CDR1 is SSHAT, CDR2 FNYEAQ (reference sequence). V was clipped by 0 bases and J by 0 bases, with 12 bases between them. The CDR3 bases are TGTGCCAGCAGCTTAGCGCCGGCAGGAAGCTCCTACAATGAGCAGTTCTTC. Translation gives CASSLAPAGSSYNEQFF.

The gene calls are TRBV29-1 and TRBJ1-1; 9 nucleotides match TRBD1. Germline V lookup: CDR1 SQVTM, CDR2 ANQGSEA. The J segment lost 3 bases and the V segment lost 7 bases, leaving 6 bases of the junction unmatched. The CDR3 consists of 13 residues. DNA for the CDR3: TGCAGCGCCCAGACAGGGGGTGACACTGAAGCTTTCTTT. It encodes CSAQTGGDTEAFF.